These 17 T cell receptor beta chains were all obtained from the same sample, sequenced in a study of blood T cell repertoires in COVID-19. The assay was immunoSEQ multiplex PCR, and TCRdb's table has in-frame clones only and misses some. The sample holds 150,000 to 200,000 clones, approximately 81% seen once. The specimen sequenced was peripheral blood. These receptors came from a woman aged 65 to 85 with COVID-19, enrolled during active disease.

This clone has a handful of counts. The rearrangement uses TRBV28 and TRBJ1-6; D is ambiguous. Per germline, CDR1 MDHEN and CDR2 SYDVKM. The CDR3 loop spans 15 amino acids. The V and J ends lost 2 bases and 6 bases respectively, with 11 bases between them. CDR3 amino acids: CASSLHYQVNSPLHF. The DNA of the CDR3 is TGTGCCAGCAGTTTACATTATCAGGTTAATTCACCCCTCCACTTT.

The V gene is TRBV3-1 (or the pseudogene TRBV3-2), the J gene TRBJ1-1, with a tentative D call TRBD1 (6 bases). This CDR3 has 15 amino acids. Looked up from germline, CDR1 is LGHDT and CDR2 is YNNKEL (reference sequence). Trimming stripped 1 base from V and 4 bases from J, with 13 bases between. In DNA, the CDR3 is TGTGCCAGCAGCCAAGGGACAGACGCCGGCACTGAAGCTTTCTTT. Its translation is CASSQGTDAGTEAFF.

The V gene is TRBV7-3, the J gene TRBJ2-2; 7 bases fit TRBD2. The junction had 4 bases not matched to a gene; V was cut back by 2 bases and J by 4 bases. Germline CDR1 SGHTA, CDR2 FQGTGA. The CDR3 spans 15 residues. The CDR3 loop is CASSLLGEGTGELFF. The CDR3 nucleotides read TGTGCCAGCAGCTTACTGGGGGAGGGCACCGGGGAGCTGTTTTTT.

This rearrangement joins TRBV5-1 to TRBJ1-1; D unclear. The CDR3 runs 13 residues. The germline gives CDR1 SGHRS, CDR2 YFSETQ. Trimming took 10 bases from V and 2 from J, leaving 15 bases between them. In nucleotides, the CDR3 is TGCGCCTCCAAACGGGAGATTAACACTGAAGCTTTCTTT. It specifies CASKREINTEAFF.

The chain is built from TRBV7-3 and TRBJ1-1; no firm D call. The germline CDR1 and CDR2 sequences are SGHTA and FQGTGA. Trimming removed 5 bases at V and 0 bases at J, with 7 bases between. This CDR3 is 13 amino acids long. In DNA form, the CDR3 reads TGTGCCAGCAGCCTACGCATGAACACTGAAGCTTTCTTT. Its protein is CASSLRMNTEAFF.

This chain links TRBV6-5 with TRBJ2-1, with 9 bases lining up with TRBD2. This CDR3 is 15 amino acids long. Germline V lookup: CDR1 MNHEY, CDR2 SVGAGI. J lost 10 bases, V lost 2 bases, and 9 bases had no gene match. The CDR3 sequence is CASSYPASGKGEQFF. The CDR3 nucleotides are TGTGCCAGCAGTTACCCCGCTAGCGGGAAGGGCGAGCAGTTCTTC.

The chain uses TRBV5-1 and TRBJ2-3, with 12 bases lining up with TRBD2. V lost 5 bases and J lost 0; bases outside the gene matches: 4. CDR1 and CDR2 (germline): SGHRS, YFSETQ. The length of the CDR3 is 16 residues. The CDR3 is CASRTGTSGSTDTQYF. The CDR3 DNA is TGCGCCAGCAGGACGGGGACTAGCGGGAGCACAGATACGCAGTATTTT.

The gene calls are TRBV28 and TRBJ1-6; the D gene is possibly TRBD1 (5 bases). CDR1 and CDR2 (germline): MDHEN, SYDVKM. Trimming shortened V by 7 bases and J by 9 bases, and 22 bases separated the two germline ends. The CDR3 consists of 16 residues. In DNA, the CDR3 is TGTGCCAGCACCCCGAACGTCCCGGGTAGGGGTTCACCCCTCCACTTT. Its protein product is CASTPNVPGRGSPLHF.

As regards this clone: The same CDR3 is also encoded by other DNA sequences in this sample. This chain joins TRBV19 and TRBJ2-7; D is perhaps TRBD1 (6 bases). The ends were cut back, 6 bases at V and 2 bases at J, with 11 bases in the middle. The CDR3 is 13 amino acids. Looked up from germline, CDR1 is LNHDA and CDR2 is SQIVND (reference sequence). Written as DNA, the CDR3 is TGTGCCAGTAGCTCTGGACAGACCTACGAGCAGTACTTC. Encoded protein: CASSSGQTYEQYF.

This chain connects TRBV7-8 to TRBJ2-7, with 9 bases identical to TRBD2. V gave up 1 base and J gave up 7 bases; unmatched junction bases: 8. The germline gives CDR1 SGHVS, CDR2 FQNEAQ. The CDR3 length is 15 residues. CDR3 protein: CASSLGGGGLLEQYF. The CDR3 DNA follows: TGTGCCAGCAGCTTAGGCGGGGGGGGTCTTCTAGAGCAGTACTTC.

The chain has TRBV6-6 and TRBJ2-1; TRBD1 aligns across 10 bases. The germline gives CDR1 MNHNY, CDR2 SVGAGI (reference sequence). There are 16 residues in the CDR3. V was pared by 5 bases and J by 9 bases, with 13 bases of the junction left unmatched. Written as DNA, the CDR3 is TGTGCCAGCAGTCCGTCCGGACAGGGGGGGTCTAGTGAGCAGTTCTTC. It translates to CASSPSGQGGSSEQFF.

The CDR3 DNA reads TGTGCCAGCAGCTTTTTCGGGGGTGGGCTAGGGTACGAGCAGTACTTC. Translated, it gives CASSFFGGGLGYEQYF. The V call is TRBV11-2, the J call TRBJ2-7; D might be TRBD2 (6 bases). Between the trimmed V and J ends, which lost 3 bases and 4 bases, there was a span of 19 bases. The length of the CDR3 is 16 residues. The germline V gene encodes CDR1 SGHAT and CDR2 FQNNGV.

This chain links TRBV19 with TRBJ1-3, with D uncertain. Trimming left V 3 bases short and J 4 bases short, with 10 bases between. The CDR3 is 14 amino acids. CDR1 and CDR2 from the germline V gene are LNHDA and SQIVND (reference sequence). The CDR3 nucleotides read TGTGCCAGTAGTATCTCAGTATCAGGAAACACCATATATTTT. Translated, it gives CASSISVSGNTIYF.

J is TRBJ1-1 and V is TRBV6-5; 9 positions match TRBD1. After removal of 8 bases from V and 5 bases from J, the junction contained 12 bases not matched to a gene. The CDR3 is 15 residues long. Germline CDR1 MNHEY, CDR2 SVGAGI. In DNA, the CDR3 is TGTGCCAGCTCACGAGGGACAGGGTCAGGGACTGAAGCTTTCTTT. Protein: CASSRGTGSGTEAFF.

The chain recombines TRBV18 with TRBJ1-2; D is perhaps TRBD1 (6 bases). This CDR3 is 13 amino acids long. V gave up 3 bases and J gave up 4 bases, with 9 bases separating them. Germline V lookup: CDR1 KGHSH, CDR2 LQKENI. The CDR3 protein is CASSPDRTYGYTF. The DNA of the CDR3 is TGTGCCAGCTCACCTGACAGGACCTATGGCTACACCTTC.

The chain joins TRBV19 to TRBJ1-4, with TRBD1 matching over 10 bases. The germline V gene has CDR1 LNHDA and CDR2 SQIVND (reference sequence). This CDR3 has 13 amino acids. The V gene end was trimmed by 7 bases and the J gene end by 7 bases; junction bases not matched to a gene: 3. DNA for the CDR3: TGTGCCAGTAAAGGGACAGGGGTTGAAAAACTGTTTTTT. Translation gives CASKGTGVEKLFF. Together with reference TRBV19 and TRBJ1-4, the CDR3 gives the full variable domain: DGGITQSPKYLFRKEGQNVTLSCEQNLNHDAMYWYRQDPGQGLRLIYYSQIVNDFQKGDIAEGYSVSREKKESFPLTVTSAQKNPTAFYLCASKGTGVEKLFFGSGTQLSVL.

The rearrangement links TRBV9 to TRBJ1-3; D remains ambiguous. Trimming took off 0 bases at V and 1 base at J, with 8 bases between the two ends. The CDR3 loop spans 15 amino acids. The V gene's germline CDR1 is SGDLS and CDR2 YYNGEE. Written as DNA, the CDR3 is TGTGCCAGCAGCGTAGGGGCAGAGTCTGGAAACACCATATATTTT. Protein product: CASSVGAESGNTIYF. Full variable domain (rest looked up from reference TRBV9 and TRBJ1-3): DSGVTQTPKHLITATGQRVTLRCSPRSGDLSVYWYQQSLDQGLQFLIQYYNGEERAKGNILERFSAQQFPDLHSELNLSSLELGDSALYFCASSVGAESGNTIYFGEGSWLTVV.